The entry below gives a single T cell receptor (beta chain) sequence along with its context. Mismatch with germline at one junction end may stem from a read error. A constant-region primer served to make TCR beta cDNA from about 0.5 ug total RNA. For TCR beta, libraries were produced by three nested multiplex PCR rounds using slightly modified ARM-PCR. A C-beta reverse primer was combined with TRBV1-TRBV30 forward primers in the first two PCR rounds, and each round had 10 cycles. TCRdb used MiXCR to reprocess the multiplex PCR reads, holding one entry per CDR3 protein. The sample holds 70,000 to 95,000 distinct CDR3 sequences, approximately 74% seen once. The data derive from a study of tumor-infiltrating lymphocytes in primary liver carcinoma. Study-wide background: Spanning 4.2 to 10 cm, the tumors were T1-T3 N0M0.

In germline, CDR1 is SQVTM, CDR2 ANQGSEA. The CDR3 has 14 residues. The roughly 17-31 mg bulk tissue piece was not sorted before simultaneous RNA and DNA extraction. The gene calls are TRBV29-1 and TRBJ1-2; TRBD1 is a possible D gene (5 bases). The TCR comes from a middle-aged man with primary liver carcinoma and hepatitis B virus infection. The sequencing sample was made of liver tumor tissue from sampling region 4. The subset: tumor region T4, right-lateral pole. CDR3 bases: TGCAGCGTTGAACCGCGGGGCGCTGGCTATGGCCACACCTTC. It codes for CSVEPRGAGYGHTF.